This T cell receptor (beta chain) was documented in a study of cytomegalovirus exposure and HLA in healthy donors. Background on the study: Roughly 92 million unique TCRs, all from HLA-typed donors, were included in an early release of the data. Researchers found that around 80% of fewer than 450 genotyped donors fell within the Caucasian-associated ancestry cluster.

The study's findings and limits: In an earlier analysis, about 87% or about 30%: the productive usage of most TCR beta V segments.

With respect to this clone: What it binds is unknown.

V was shortened by 3 bases and J by 6 bases, with 18 bases between the two germline ends. The CDR3 consists of 15 residues. The V gene's germline CDR1 is GTSNPN and CDR2 SVGIG (reference sequence). In the PCR, 60 Vbeta and 13 Jbeta primers were used. The table came from immunoSEQ multiplex PCR; TCRdb's copy has only in-frame clones and leaves some out. This sample has around 130,000 clones, with more than 60% found just once. The TCR sequence derives from a woman aged 40 to 50 in good health and CMV-seropositive. Sequenced input: PBMCs. This chain links TRBV30 with TRBJ1-5; a possible D gene is TRBD1 (5 bases). The CDR3, as DNA: TGTGCCTGGAGAGCCGCGGGACGCCCCGGTCAGCCCCAGCATTTT. It codes for CAWRAAGRPGQPQHF.